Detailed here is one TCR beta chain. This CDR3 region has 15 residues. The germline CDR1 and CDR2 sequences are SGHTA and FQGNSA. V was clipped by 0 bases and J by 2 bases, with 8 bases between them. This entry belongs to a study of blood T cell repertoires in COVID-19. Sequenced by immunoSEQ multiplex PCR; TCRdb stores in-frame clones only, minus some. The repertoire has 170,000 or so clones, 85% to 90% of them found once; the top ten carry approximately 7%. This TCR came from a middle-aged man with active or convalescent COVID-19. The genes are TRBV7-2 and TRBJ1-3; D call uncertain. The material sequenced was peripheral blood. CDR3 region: CASSLARTTGNTIYF. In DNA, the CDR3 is TGTGCCAGCAGCTTAGCCAGGACTACTGGAAACACCATATATTTT.